This record concerns one T cell receptor (beta chain) sequence. The antigen it recognizes is unknown. No clone much larger than this one lies a single base away; base qualities are absent. This specimen comes from a study of technical replicates of blood from several donors (dated 2017 in TCRdb). After removal of 7 bases from V and 2 bases from J, the junction retains 5 bases not matched to a gene. Based on the germline V gene, the CDR1 and CDR2 sequences are SQVTM and ANQGSEA. Including the terminal cysteine and phenylalanine, the CDR3 comprises 13 residues. The retained sequence is limited to the CDR3, 39 bases, with the frame set at the first base. The library was built by means of the immunoSEQ multiplex PCR assay. The table comes from immuneACCESS by way of TCRdb, which keeps in-frame sequences with V and J called. Part of the clones is missing from these tables; in studies checked, under half for an unresolved V gene and the rest for unknown reasons. Recorded for this sample are over 55,000 clones; around 87% of them occurred a single time. The top ten clones comprise roughly 5.2% of the sample.

Input material: PBMCs. The TCR was taken from a human donor in good health. Some clones in this sample may be carry-over from other donors' samples. Rearrangement joined TRBV29-1 to TRBJ2-3; 8 nucleotides in the junction match TRBD1. This receptor has the CDR3 CSARTGFTDTQYF. The bases read TGCAGCGCACGGACAGGGTTCACAGATACGCAGTATTTT.